Below are 4 T cell receptor beta chains sequenced from a single sample in a study of cytomegalovirus exposure and HLA in healthy donors. Use of 60 Vbeta and 13 Jbeta primers characterized the PCR. Data came from immunoSEQ multiplex PCR; TCRdb stores just in-frame clones and leaves some out. The sample holds around 150,000 clones, about 80% seen once. Input material: PBMCs. The source of these receptors is a male donor in good health and CMV-seronegative.

The V gene is TRBV28, the J gene TRBJ1-5; 7 bases agree with TRBD1. Germline lookup yields CDR1 MDHEN and CDR2 SYDVKM. The CDR3 is 15 residues long. V gave up 8 bases and J gave up 4 bases; unmatched junction bases: 11. The CDR3 DNA follows: TGTGCCAGCCGTAGGAACAGGGGTGATAATCAGCCCCAGCATTTT. Protein: CASRRNRGDNQPQHF.

The chain is built from TRBV9 and TRBJ2-7, with a possible D match to TRBD2 (6 bases). Germline V CDR1 and CDR2: SGDLS, YYNGEE. V lost 4 bases to trimming and J lost 5 bases, with 16 bases between them. The CDR3 runs 14 residues. CDR3 in DNA: TGTGCCAGCAGCCGAGGGGACTCACGGAACGAGCAGTACTTC. This translates into CASSRGDSRNEQYF.

This chain connects TRBV30 to TRBJ1-5; 11 bases match TRBD1. CDR1 is GTSNPN and CDR2 is SVGIG in the germline V gene (reference sequence). V shed 3 bases and J 0 bases; nucleotides not matched to a gene: 10. The CDR3 sequence is 18 residues long. CDR3 sequence reads: CAWSPRTGGLYSNQPQHF. CDR3 coding DNA: TGTGCCTGGAGCCCTAGGACAGGGGGCCTTTATAGCAATCAGCCCCAGCATTTT.

This CDR3 reads CASSLGLPYEQYF. CDR3 sequence (DNA): TGTGCCAGCAGTTTAGGGCTGCCGTACGAGCAGTACTTC. The V call is TRBV27, the J call TRBJ2-7; the D is unclear. The CDR3 is made up of 13 amino acids. Looked up from germline, CDR1 is MNHEY and CDR2 is SMNVEV (reference sequence). Trimming took off 2 bases at V and 4 bases at J, with 9 bases between the two ends.